These T cell receptor beta chains were read from a single sample in a study of regulatory T cells in long-lasting Graves disease. TCRdb ran MiXCR on the multiplex PCR reads and lists one entry per CDR3 protein. The profile shows 310,000 or so distinct CDR3 sequences, roughly a fifth of them singletons. Sample: peripheral blood mononuclear cells (PBMCs), taken when the disease was refractory, from a patient treated with antithyroid drugs. These receptors were obtained from a female donor with Graves disease. CDR3s include the opening cysteine and the closing phenylalanine or tryptophan. A D gene is named only where the DNA matches it firmly. Not all rows give a size; the values are once, few, many and, for expanded clones, a class.

d_gene	v_gene	len	j_gene	abundance	CDR3aa	CDR3nt
TRBD2	TRBV20-1	13	TRBJ2-1	few	CSAKGDRGGGQFF	TGCAGTGCTAAAGGGGACCGGGGGGGAGGGCAGTTCTTC
-	TRBV2	15	TRBJ1-5	many	CASRIQGYGNQPQHF	TGTGCCAGCAGAATACAGGGTTACGGCAATCAGCCCCAGCATTTT
TRBD1	TRBV15	15	TRBJ1-4	few	CATSSLTGVLEKLFF	TGTGCCACCAGCAGTTTGACAGGGGTATTAGAAAAACTGTTTTTT
-	TRBV18	18	TRBJ2-6	-	CASSPTSGRNSGANVLTF	TGTGCCAGCTCACCCACCTCGGGGCGCAACTCTGGGGCCAACGTCCTGACTTTC
TRBD1	TRBV11-1	19	TRBJ2-4	-	CASSRSPGQGLLAKNIQYF	TGTGCCAGCAGCCGTAGCCCGGGACAGGGGTTACTAGCCAAAAACATTCAGTACTTC
-	TRBV24-1	13	TRBJ2-1	few	CATSADRNNEQFF	TGTGCCACCAGTGCGGACAGAAACAATGAGCAGTTCTTC
TRBD1	TRBV5-5	18	TRBJ1-6	many	CASSSPTGESSYNSPLHF	TGTGCCAGCAGCTCACCGACAGGGGAAAGCTCCTATAATTCACCCCTCCACTTT
TRBD1	TRBV7-9	16	TRBJ1-1	many	CASSPRTGIMNTEAFF	TGTGCCAGCAGCCCGAGGACAGGCATCATGAACACTGAAGCTTTCTTT
TRBD2	TRBV7-2	14	TRBJ2-7	-	CASRTSGGAYEQYF	TGTGCCAGCCGGACTAGCGGGGGGGCCTACGAGCAGTACTTC
-	TRBV19	14	TRBJ1-3	few	CASSIVSVGNTIYF	TGTGCCAGTAGTATTGTATCGGTGGGAAACACCATATATTTT
-	TRBV11-2	15	TRBJ2-5	-	CASSLTYRSQETQYF	TGTGCCAGCAGCTTAACCTACAGGTCACAAGAGACCCAGTACTTC
-	TRBV15	16	TRBJ2-2	few	CATSPPWGFNTGELFF	TGTGCCACCAGCCCTCCCTGGGGCTTCAACACCGGGGAGCTGTTTTTT
-	TRBV2	16	TRBJ1-1	many	CASSEDTPDFNTEAFF	TGTGCCAGCAGTGAAGACACCCCGGATTTTAACACTGAAGCTTTCTTT
-	TRBV5-1	14	TRBJ2-5	many	CASSLEGQFETQYF	TGCGCCAGCAGCTTGGAAGGACAGTTCGAGACCCAGTACTTC
TRBD2	TRBV20-1	17	TRBJ2-3	-	CSARDILGTRITDTQYF	TGCAGTGCTAGAGATATACTCGGGACTAGGATAACAGATACGCAGTATTTT
TRBD1	TRBV7-9	16	TRBJ2-7	many	CASSLGLGDRAYEQYF	TGTGCCAGCAGCTTGGGTTTAGGGGACAGGGCCTACGAGCAGTACTTC
TRBD1	TRBV20-1	14	TRBJ2-2	once	CSARDPTGSGELFF	TGCAGTGCTAGAGATCCGACAGGGTCCGGGGAGCTGTTTTTT
-	TRBV12-3/TRBV12-4	13	TRBJ1-1	many	CASSLPGGTEAFF	TGTGCCAGCAGCTTACCGGGGGGCACTGAAGCTTTCTTT
-	TRBV9	14	TRBJ1-1	few	CASSPNRDPQGAFF	TGTGCCAGCAGCCCGAACCGGGACCCTCAAGGAGCTTTCTTT
TRBD2	TRBV10-3	15	TRBJ2-2	-	CAISGGGLAPGELFF	TGTGCCATCAGTGGAGGTGGACTAGCGCCCGGGGAGCTGTTTTTT
-	TRBV19	14	TRBJ1-2	few	CASSIDRWNNGYTF	TGTGCCAGTAGTATAGATCGGTGGAACAATGGCTACACCTTC
-	TRBV2	15	TRBJ1-4	once	CASSEARRVNEKLVF	TGCGCCAGCAGTGAAGCGCGCAGGGTTAATGAAAAACTGGTTTTT
TRBD1	TRBV28	14	TRBJ1-2	few	CASSSTGGRGGYTF	TGTGCCAGCAGTTCGACAGGGGGCCGGGGGGGCTACACCTTC
TRBD1	TRBV7-2	14	TRBJ1-1	few	CAGSFYRQGTEAFF	TGTGCCGGCAGCTTTTACCGACAGGGCACTGAAGCTTTCTTT
TRBD1	TRBV7-9	15	TRBJ2-2	-	CAIPRGQGYTGELFF	TGTGCCATCCCGCGGGGACAGGGCTACACCGGGGAGCTGTTTTTT
-	TRBV7-2	13	TRBJ2-7	-	CASRFQLGREQYF	TGTGCCAGCAGGTTCCAGCTGGGACGCGAGCAGTACTTC
-	TRBV5-1	18	TRBJ2-7	many	CASSLDVDSKLPINEQYF	TGCGCCAGCAGCTTGGATGTGGACAGTAAGTTGCCTATAAACGAGCAGTACTTC
-	TRBV6-1	13	TRBJ2-2	few	CASTEGDTGELFF	TGTGCCAGCACCGAGGGGGACACCGGGGAGCTGTTTTTT
-	TRBV4-1	14	TRBJ1-1	-	CASSQDGGFAEAFF	TGCGCCAGCAGCCAAGATGGGGGGTTTGCTGAAGCTTTCTTT
-	TRBV7-2	15	TRBJ1-1	-	CASSLDGGSYTEAFF	TGTGCCAGCAGCTTAGATGGAGGGTCCTACACTGAAGCTTTCTTT
-	TRBV20-1	14	TRBJ1-5	-	CSASTGYSNQPQHF	TGCAGTGCTAGTACAGGATATAGCAATCAGCCCCAGCATTTT
-	TRBV28	12	TRBJ1-5	many	CASKRGNQPQHF	TGTGCCAGCAAGAGGGGGAATCAGCCCCAGCATTTT
-	TRBV18	14	TRBJ1-1	-	CASSPPNGGTEAFF	TGTGCCAGCTCACCACCGAATGGGGGCACTGAAGCTTTCTTT
-	TRBV4-3	14	TRBJ1-2	few	CASSQPGEGYGYTF	TGCGCCAGCAGCCAACCGGGTGAAGGCTATGGCTACACCTTC
-	TRBV6-1	15	TRBJ1-1	few	CASSEAWGANTEAFF	TGTGCCAGCAGTGAAGCTTGGGGAGCGAACACTGAAGCTTTCTTT
TRBD1	TRBV30	15	TRBJ2-5	many	CAWSVLGQGKETQYF	TGTGCCTGGAGTGTACTGGGACAGGGTAAAGAGACCCAGTACTTC
-	TRBV27	13	TRBJ2-5	many	CASSLSRWETQYF	TGTGCCAGCAGTTTATCGAGGTGGGAGACCCAGTACTTC